This T cell receptor (beta chain) derives from a study of blood T cell repertoires in COVID-19. Germline V gene data show CDR1 as KGHDR and CDR2 as SFDVKD. The germline V and J ends were trimmed by 1 base and 0 bases, with 12 bases remaining between them. The CDR3 totals 17 residues. The assay was immunoSEQ multiplex PCR, and TCRdb's table has in-frame clones only and misses some. The sample shows 75,000 to 95,000 clones, roughly four fifths of them seen only once. V gene TRBV24-1 combines with J gene TRBJ2-1; a weak D match, TRBD1 (6 bases). Sequenced: peripheral blood. The sequence was collected from a man in his sixties with acute or convalescent COVID-19. DNA for the CDR3: TGTGCCACCAGTGATTTCCAGGGGAAGAGCTCCTACAATGAGCAGTTCTTC. It encodes CATSDFQGKSSYNEQFF.